This is a list of T cell receptor beta chains from one sample in a study of cytomegalovirus exposure and HLA in healthy donors. The table came from immunoSEQ multiplex PCR; TCRdb's copy has only in-frame clones and leaves some out. Among some 150,000 clones, around 80% were seen once, and the ten largest hold more than 9.5%. Material for sequencing was PBMCs. These receptors came from a man younger than 30 in good health and CMV-seropositive. The conserved cysteine and the conserved F or W are not part of the CDR3 here. D genes are given only for firm matches.

d_call: TRBD1
v_call: TRBV6-6
cdr3_aa: ASSYRQGAMETQY

d_call: TRBD1
v_call: TRBV25-1
cdr3_aa: ASRGDRGHSNYGYT

d_call: NA
v_call: TRBV11-3
cdr3_aa: ASSLGMGGRSTGELF

d_call: TRBD1
v_call: TRBV7-9
cdr3_aa: ASSLGTVGNTIY

d_call: TRBD1
v_call: TRBV19
cdr3_aa: ASSPSGTGVLQPQH

d_call: NA
v_call: TRBV19
cdr3_aa: ASSMGGIYGYT

d_call: NA
v_call: TRBV7-9
cdr3_aa: ASSSETGRKYNEQF

d_call: NA
v_call: TRBV5-4
cdr3_aa: ASSLAGAEDTQY

d_call: TRBD2
v_call: TRBV19
cdr3_aa: ASSARLAGETQY

d_call: NA
v_call: TRBV4-1
cdr3_aa: ASSPGEMAAWVTEAF

d_call: NA
v_call: TRBV11-2
cdr3_aa: ASSLRNSPLH

d_call: NA
v_call: TRBV28
cdr3_aa: ASTTGHNSPLH

d_call: TRBD1
v_call: TRBV5-1
cdr3_aa: ASRTVGQGDYEQY

d_call: TRBD2
v_call: TRBV9
cdr3_aa: ASSVGGGGTLNNEQF

d_call: NA
v_call: TRBV30
cdr3_aa: AWRDSYEQY

d_call: NA
v_call: TRBV18
cdr3_aa: ASSLGGGVGEQY

d_call: NA
v_call: TRBV18
cdr3_aa: ASSPPGPEQF

d_call: TRBD2
v_call: TRBV4-1
cdr3_aa: ASSQDQVAGGLEQY

d_call: TRBD1
v_call: TRBV29-1
cdr3_aa: SVGRTGDGNTIY

d_call: NA
v_call: TRBV7-8
cdr3_aa: ASRLGGNTGELF

d_call: NA
v_call: TRBV7-2
cdr3_aa: ASTRAGQVGYNEQF

d_call: TRBD2
v_call: TRBV2
cdr3_aa: ASSELPLAVSLGREQY

d_call: TRBD2
v_call: TRBV4-2
cdr3_aa: ASSHGGLADTGELF

d_call: NA
v_call: TRBV27
cdr3_aa: ASSLAGNTEAF

d_call: TRBD2
v_call: TRBV5-4
cdr3_aa: ASSSPREMRETQY

d_call: TRBD1
v_call: TRBV7-8
cdr3_aa: ASSPRTGGGSPLH

d_call: NA
v_call: TRBV19
cdr3_aa: ASSIAGNQPQH

d_call: TRBD2
v_call: TRBV5-1
cdr3_aa: ASSGGRGSYEQY

d_call: NA
v_call: TRBV29-1
cdr3_aa: SVSAEAF

d_call: NA
v_call: TRBV11-3
cdr3_aa: ASSLDRWSYEQY

d_call: NA
v_call: TRBV21-1
cdr3_aa: ASSKTGLAANTGELF

d_call: NA
v_call: TRBV7-9
cdr3_aa: ASTLEETQY

d_call: TRBD2
v_call: TRBV29-1
cdr3_aa: SAPDGGETQY

d_call: NA
v_call: TRBV5-8
cdr3_aa: ASSFGGPGELF

d_call: TRBD2
v_call: TRBV6-1
cdr3_aa: ASSEYPGGHNEQF

d_call: NA
v_call: TRBV10-1
cdr3_aa: ASSESTSTTSTDTQY

d_call: NA
v_call: TRBV11-3
cdr3_aa: ASSLDSSGNTIY

d_call: NA
v_call: TRBV15
cdr3_aa: ATSQRPAYNSPLH

d_call: NA
v_call: TRBV5-1
cdr3_aa: ASSLMRGLSDTQY

d_call: NA
v_call: TRBV19
cdr3_aa: ASSGSSGRDSNQPQH

d_call: NA
v_call: TRBV5-4
cdr3_aa: ASSLTGMAYEQY

d_call: TRBD2
v_call: TRBV2
cdr3_aa: ASSAGTSSSDTQY

d_call: NA
v_call: TRBV9
cdr3_aa: ASSVATGSYEQY

d_call: NA
v_call: TRBV1
cdr3_aa: TSSGPGQGVSYNSPLH

d_call: TRBD1
v_call: TRBV5-5
cdr3_aa: ASSPTGLVSLV

d_call: NA
v_call: TRBV19
cdr3_aa: ASSISFSETGSYEQY

d_call: TRBD2
v_call: TRBV7-2
cdr3_aa: ASSLRSSGGRGTGELF

d_call: NA
v_call: TRBV7-9
cdr3_aa: ASSLAGGDNQPQH

d_call: NA
v_call: TRBV7-2
cdr3_aa: ASSPWFAGALSGYT

d_call: NA
v_call: TRBV7-9
cdr3_aa: ASSPRTEENYGYT

d_call: NA
v_call: TRBV6-6
cdr3_aa: ASSWRAQGSNQPQH

d_call: NA
v_call: TRBV6-6
cdr3_aa: ASSYRGRGTQY

d_call: TRBD2
v_call: TRBV19
cdr3_aa: ASSILAGTGEQY

d_call: TRBD2
v_call: TRBV5-6
cdr3_aa: ASKPGLGSPDTQY

d_call: NA
v_call: TRBV14
cdr3_aa: ASSQVRGEQY

d_call: TRBD1
v_call: TRBV2
cdr3_aa: ASSGQGYNSLLH

d_call: TRBD1
v_call: TRBV7-7
cdr3_aa: ASSLGTGGQYEQF

d_call: TRBD2
v_call: TRBV5-1
cdr3_aa: ASRASGGDTGELF

d_call: NA
v_call: TRBV5-1
cdr3_aa: ASSLAQGLGNTGELF